Below are 20 T cell receptor beta chains sequenced from a single sample in a study of OX40 agonist ivuxolimab in advanced cancers. Some clones are missing from TCRdb's copy, which holds only in-frame ones; the method was immunoSEQ multiplex PCR. Of about 77,000 clones listed, over 70% are singletons. This material consisted of CD4+ or CD8+ T cells sorted from blood, taken in a trial of the OX40 agonist ivuxolimab. These receptors were collected from an adult with an advanced solid tumor such as melanoma, head and neck, liver or kidney cancer.

This chain connects TRBV5-4 to TRBJ2-2, with 9 bases that match TRBD2. CDR1 is SGHNT, CDR2 YYREEE, per germline (reference sequence). The CDR3 has 14 residues. After removal of 5 bases from V and 7 bases from J, the junction contained 6 bases not matched to a gene. The CDR3: CASRGGGASGELFF. The DNA of the CDR3 is TGTGCCAGCAGGGGCGGGGGGGCTAGCGGGGAGCTGTTTTTT.

V and J are TRBV9 and TRBJ2-6; D possibly corresponds to TRBD1 (6 bases). The germline gives CDR1 SGDLS, CDR2 YYNGEE. Trimming took off 0 bases at V and 0 bases at J, with 10 bases between the two ends. The CDR3 spans 17 residues. The CDR3 here is CASSVGDTTSGANVLTF. CDR3 in DNA: TGTGCCAGCAGCGTAGGGGACACCACCTCTGGGGCCAACGTCCTGACTTTC.

The gene calls are TRBV5-8 and TRBJ2-1; 10 bases align to TRBD2. The CDR3 runs to 16 residues. CDR1 is SGHTS, CDR2 YDEGEE, per germline. The V gene end was trimmed by 0 bases and the J gene end by 2 bases; junction bases not matched to a gene: 2. CDR3 sequence: CASSLERGGPYNEQFF. The CDR3 region has the DNA TGTGCCAGCAGCTTGGAGCGGGGGGGCCCCTACAATGAGCAGTTCTTC.

The V and J genes are TRBV7-2 and TRBJ1-2; 8 nucleotides line up with TRBD1. The CDR3 extends over 15 amino acids. Germline lookup yields CDR1 SGHTA and CDR2 FQGNSA. With V trimmed by 5 bases and J by 5 bases, 10 bases remained unmatched. The CDR3 spells CASSPGQGMGYGYTF. CDR3 nucleotide sequence: TGTGCCAGCAGCCCCGGACAGGGAATGGGGTATGGCTACACCTTC.

The chain uses TRBV6-1 and TRBJ2-3, with D tentatively TRBD1 (6 bases). In germline, CDR1 is MNHNS, CDR2 SASEGT. This CDR3 region has 13 residues. The V end was cut by 4 bases, the J end by 6 bases, with 11 bases between. DNA of the CDR3: TGTGCCAGCAGTGTGACAGGATACGATACGCAGTATTTT. It encodes CASSVTGYDTQYF.

This clone was seen just once. The chain combines TRBV19 with TRBJ1-4; TRBD1 matches at 10 bases. With 4 bases clipped from V and 6 bases from J, the junction kept 2 bases outside the gene matches. The CDR3 contains 14 residues. Germline CDR1 is LNHDA and CDR2 is SQIVND (reference sequence). The CDR3 nucleotides are TGTGCCAGTAGTACGGGACAGGGGTATGAAAAACTGTTTTTT. It codes for CASSTGQGYEKLFF.

The CDR3 protein is CASSLGPSRSTEAFF. The CDR3 DNA reads as TGTGCCAGCAGCTTGGGGCCATCCCGGAGCACTGAAGCTTTCTTT. This chain uses TRBV5-6 with TRBJ1-1, with unresolved D. CDR3 length: 15 residues. Per germline, CDR1 SGHDT and CDR2 YYEEEE. V lost 0 bases and J lost 4, with 13 bases in between.

The rearrangement uses TRBV6-5 and TRBJ2-2; D remains unclear. This CDR3 has 14 residues. V lost 7 bases and J lost 3, with 12 bases in between. Germline-derived CDR1 and CDR2 are MNHEY and SVGAGI. The CDR3, as DNA: TGTGCCAGCATCTCGGACCGGCACACCGGGGAGCTGTTTTTT. Amino acids: CASISDRHTGELFF.

The gene calls are TRBV6-1 and TRBJ1-1, with D perhaps matching TRBD1 (5 bases). V was clipped by 5 bases and J by 0 bases, with 13 bases between them. The CDR3 spans 15 residues. Germline CDR1 and CDR2: MNHNS and SASEGT. CDR3 amino acids: CASSWEGRVNTEAFF. The CDR3 DNA reads TGTGCCAGCAGTTGGGAGGGGAGGGTGAACACTGAAGCTTTCTTT.

This clone appeared a few times. The V gene is TRBV6-5, the J gene TRBJ2-7, with TRBD2 identical over 14 bases. Per germline, CDR1 MNHEY and CDR2 SVGAGI. The CDR3 runs 14 residues. Trimming cost V 5 bases and J 6 bases; bases outside gene matches: 3. The CDR3 DNA reads as TGTGCCAGCAGTGGGACTAGCGGGAGAACCGAGCAGTACTTC. As protein: CASSGTSGRTEQYF.

The chain links TRBV4-1 to TRBJ1-6, with D uncertain. V was trimmed by 4 bases and J by 7 bases, leaving 11 bases between them. Germline lookup yields CDR1 MGHRA and CDR2 YSYEKL. This CDR3 has 14 amino acids. CDR3 in DNA: TGCGCCAGCAGCCCCGAGTCGAGCAATTCACCCCTCCACTTT. Its translation is CASSPESSNSPLHF.

The chain carries TRBV19 and TRBJ2-7; D perhaps matches TRBD2 (5 bases). Germline loops: CDR1 LNHDA, CDR2 SQIVND (reference sequence). V was clipped by 10 bases and J by 2 bases, with 9 bases between them. The CDR3 is 11 residues long. The CDR3, as DNA: TGTGCCACGGCGAGGGCCTACGAGCAGTACTTC. Its protein is CATARAYEQYF.

The chain recombines TRBV5-1 with TRBJ1-1; D not certain. There are 14 residues in the CDR3. V lost 4 bases and J 4 bases, leaving 14 bases between the germline ends. The V gene's germline CDR1 is SGHRS and CDR2 YFSETQ. The CDR3 sequence is CASSQTSGLTEAFF. DNA for the CDR3: TGCGCCAGCAGCCAAACTTCAGGACTCACTGAAGCTTTCTTT.

The gene calls are TRBV9 and TRBJ1-5; 8 bases agree with TRBD1. V lost 3 bases to trimming and J lost 3 bases; unmatched junction nucleotides: 5. Germline CDR1 is SGDLS and CDR2 is YYNGEE. The CDR3 is 15 residues long. The CDR3 protein is CASSDGTGVNQPQHF. Written as DNA, the CDR3 is TGTGCCAGCAGCGATGGGACAGGAGTCAATCAGCCCCAGCATTTT.

The chain uses TRBV7-9 and TRBJ2-1; 9 nucleotides agree with TRBD2. Germline values: CDR1 SEHNR, CDR2 FQNEAQ (reference sequence). This CDR3 is 14 amino acids long. The V segment lost 2 bases and the J segment 6 bases; nucleotides outside the gene matches: 2. CDR3 protein: CASSLRAGGNEQFF. In DNA form, the CDR3 reads TGTGCCAGCAGCTTACGAGCGGGGGGCAATGAGCAGTTCTTC.

This clone was seen more than once but under ten times. The chain is built from TRBV9 and TRBJ1-1; TRBD1 matches at 7 bases. CDR3 size: 13 residues. Trimming at V came to 0 bases and at J to 10 bases, leaving 6 bases not matched to a gene. The germline CDR1 and CDR2 sequences are SGDLS and YYNGEE. Here the CDR3 reads CASSVEGGGVAFF. The CDR3 DNA sequence: TGTGCCAGCAGCGTAGAAGGGGGCGGGGTAGCTTTCTTT.

The J gene is TRBJ1-5, the V gene TRBV6-1; maybe TRBD1 (6 bases). Trimming cost V 6 bases and J 0 bases, with 9 bases left between them. Germline V gene lookup returns CDR1 MNHNS and CDR2 SASEGT. CDR3 length: 14 residues. CDR3 nucleotides: TGTGCCAGCAGGGCAGGGGTTAGCAATCAGCCCCAGCATTTT. It specifies CASRAGVSNQPQHF.

The chain couples TRBV7-3 to TRBJ2-7, with 8 positions matching TRBD1. Germline V gene sequence: CDR1 SGHTA, CDR2 FQGTGA. Germline trimming cut 5 bases from V and 2 bases from J; bases unmatched to any gene: 2. The CDR3 runs 13 residues. In DNA, the CDR3 is TGTGCCAGCAGCCCGACAGGGGCCTACGAGCAGTACTTC. Its protein product is CASSPTGAYEQYF.

The J gene is TRBJ2-3, the V gene TRBV10-1; no clear D gene. Germline CDR1 and CDR2: WNHNN and SYGVQD (reference sequence). Trimming stripped 3 bases from V and 2 bases from J, with 3 bases between. The CDR3 is made up of 12 amino acids. CDR3 amino acids: CASSENTDTQYF. DNA for the CDR3: TGCGCCAGCAGTGAAAACACAGATACGCAGTATTTT.

The V call is TRBV19, the J call TRBJ1-2; D is unresolved. This CDR3 is 13 amino acids long. Germline V gives CDR1 LNHDA, CDR2 SQIVND (reference sequence). The V gene lost 2 bases and the J gene lost 2 bases, with 6 bases spanning the gap. CDR3 amino acids: CASSIQENYGYTF. CDR3 sequence (DNA): TGTGCCAGTAGTATACAAGAAAACTATGGCTACACCTTC. The complete variable domain, with remaining parts taken from reference TRBV19 and TRBJ1-2, reads DGGITQSPKYLFRKEGQNVTLSCEQNLNHDAMYWYRQDPGQGLRLIYYSQIVNDFQKGDIAEGYSVSREKKESFPLTVTSAQKNPTAFYLCASSIQENYGYTFGSGTRLTVV.